One and the same sample provided the 2 T cell receptor beta chains below, sequenced in a study of blood T cell repertoires in COVID-19. TCRdb's table, derived via immunoSEQ multiplex PCR, lists solely in-frame clones and lacks some. The data hold some 58,000 clones, with around nine tenths observed a single time. Sequencing used peripheral blood. These receptors originate from a man aged 35-49 years with acute or convalescent COVID-19.

The V and J genes are TRBV3-1 (or the pseudogene TRBV3-2) and TRBJ1-5; D remains unclear. From germline, CDR1 is LGHDT and CDR2 YNNKEL (reference sequence). The V gene lost 5 bases and the J gene lost 2 bases, with 10 bases spanning the gap. The CDR3 loop spans 14 amino acids. CDR3 sequence (DNA): TGTGCCAGCAGCGGGGTCGGGGGCAATCAGCCCCAGCATTTT. Its translation is CASSGVGGNQPQHF.

The chain couples TRBV5-1 to TRBJ1-1; D call uncertain. V lost 2 bases to trimming and J lost 1 base, with 9 bases between them. The CDR3 runs 14 residues. Germline assignment: CDR1 SGHRS and CDR2 YFSETQ. The CDR3 coding sequence is TGCGCCAGCAGCTTACAGTCGGAGAACACTGAAGCTTTCTTT. Its protein is CASSLQSENTEAFF.